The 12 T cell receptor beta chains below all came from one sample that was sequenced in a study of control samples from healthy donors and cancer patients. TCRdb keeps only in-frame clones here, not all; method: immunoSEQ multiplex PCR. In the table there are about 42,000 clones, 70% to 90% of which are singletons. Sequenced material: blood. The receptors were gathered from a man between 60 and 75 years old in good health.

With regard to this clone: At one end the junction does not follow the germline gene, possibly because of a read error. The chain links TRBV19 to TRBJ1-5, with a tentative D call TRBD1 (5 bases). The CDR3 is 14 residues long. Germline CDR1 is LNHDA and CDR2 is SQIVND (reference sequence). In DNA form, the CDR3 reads TGTGCCAGTAGTATTGGGGGGGAAAATCGGCCCCAGCATTTT. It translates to CASSIGGENRPQHF.

The CDR3 nucleotides read TGTGCCAGCAGTGAAAAATTGGGTGGGGGGCGGAATGAGCAGTTCTTC. Encoded protein: CASSEKLGGGRNEQFF. The chain is built from TRBV6-1 and TRBJ2-1, with D perhaps matching TRBD1 or TRBD2 (6 bases each). The V end lost 2 bases, the J end lost 7 bases, and 18 bases lay between the germline ends. The CDR3 is 16 residues long. Germline-derived CDR1 and CDR2 are MNHNS and SASEGT.

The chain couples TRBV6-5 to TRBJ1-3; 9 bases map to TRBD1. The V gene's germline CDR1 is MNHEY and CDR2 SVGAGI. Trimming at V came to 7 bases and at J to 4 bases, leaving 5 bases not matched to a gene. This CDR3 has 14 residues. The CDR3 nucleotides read TGTGCCAGCAAACTGGGACAGGGAGGAAACACCATATATTTT. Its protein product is CASKLGQGGNTIYF.

The CDR3 DNA is TGTGCCAGCAGCCCGAGGGGGATTCACACTGAAGCTTTCTTT. Translating it yields CASSPRGIHTEAFF. The chain joins TRBV6-6 to TRBJ1-1, with D maybe TRBD1 (6 bases). The CDR3 totals 14 residues. V dropped 6 bases and J dropped 3 bases, with 14 bases sitting between them. Looked up from germline, CDR1 is MNHNY and CDR2 is SVGAGI (reference sequence).

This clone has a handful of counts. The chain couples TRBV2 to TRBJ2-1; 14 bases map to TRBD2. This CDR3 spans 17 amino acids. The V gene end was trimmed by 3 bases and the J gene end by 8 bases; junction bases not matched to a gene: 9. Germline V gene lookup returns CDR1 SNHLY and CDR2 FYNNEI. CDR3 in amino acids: CASSDQGLAGARDEQFF. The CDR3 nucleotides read TGTGCCAGCAGTGATCAGGGACTAGCGGGGGCTCGGGATGAGCAGTTCTTC.

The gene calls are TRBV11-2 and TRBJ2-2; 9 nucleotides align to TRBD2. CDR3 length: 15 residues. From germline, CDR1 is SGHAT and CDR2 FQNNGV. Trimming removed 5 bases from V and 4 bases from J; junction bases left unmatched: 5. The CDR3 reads CASSIPLAGTGELFF. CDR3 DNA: TGTGCCAGCAGCATACCACTAGCGGGCACCGGGGAGCTGTTTTTT. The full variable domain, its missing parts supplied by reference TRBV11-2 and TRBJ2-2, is EAGVAQSPRYKIIEKRQSVAFWCNPISGHATLYWYQQILGQGPKLLIQFQNNGVVDDSQLPKDRFSAERLKGVDSTLKIQPAKLEDSAVYLCASSIPLAGTGELFFGEGSRLTVL.

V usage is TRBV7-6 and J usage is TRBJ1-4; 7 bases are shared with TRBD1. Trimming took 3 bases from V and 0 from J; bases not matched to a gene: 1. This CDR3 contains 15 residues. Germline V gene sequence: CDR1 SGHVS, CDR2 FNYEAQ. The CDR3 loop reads CASSLGQPTNEKLFF. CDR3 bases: TGTGCCAGCAGCTTGGGACAGCCAACTAATGAAAAACTGTTTTTT.

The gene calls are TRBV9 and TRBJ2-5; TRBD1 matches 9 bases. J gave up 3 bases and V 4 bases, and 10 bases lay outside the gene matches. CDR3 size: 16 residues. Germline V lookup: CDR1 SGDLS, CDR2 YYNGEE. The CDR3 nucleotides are TGTGCCAGCAGCCCGCGTCCCGGGACAGGGAAAGAGACCCAGTACTTC. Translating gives CASSPRPGTGKETQYF. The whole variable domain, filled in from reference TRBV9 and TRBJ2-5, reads DSGVTQTPKHLITATGQRVTLRCSPRSGDLSVYWYQQSLDQGLQFLIQYYNGEERAKGNILERFSAQQFPDLHSELNLSSLELGDSALYFCASSPRPGTGKETQYFGPGTRLLVL.

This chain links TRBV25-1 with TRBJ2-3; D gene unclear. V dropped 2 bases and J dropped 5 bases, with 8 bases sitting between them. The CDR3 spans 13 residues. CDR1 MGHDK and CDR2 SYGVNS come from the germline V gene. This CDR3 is CASSELGIDTQYF. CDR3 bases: TGTGCCAGCAGTGAACTGGGAATAGATACGCAGTATTTT.

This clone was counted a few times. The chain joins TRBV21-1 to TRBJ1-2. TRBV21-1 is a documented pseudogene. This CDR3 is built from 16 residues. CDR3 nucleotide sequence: TGTGCCAGCAGCAAAGATTTTGTCTTAGCTAACTATGGCTACACCTTC. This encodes CASSKDFVLANYGYTF.

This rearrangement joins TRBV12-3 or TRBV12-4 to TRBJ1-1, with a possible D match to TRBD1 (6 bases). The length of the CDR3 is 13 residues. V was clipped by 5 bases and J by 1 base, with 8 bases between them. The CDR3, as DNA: TGTGCCAGCAGTAGGACAGAGAACACTGAAGCTTTCTTT. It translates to CASSRTENTEAFF.

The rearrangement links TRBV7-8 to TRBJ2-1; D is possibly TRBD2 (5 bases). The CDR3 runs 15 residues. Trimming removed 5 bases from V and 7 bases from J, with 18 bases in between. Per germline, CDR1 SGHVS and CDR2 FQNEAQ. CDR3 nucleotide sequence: TGTGCCAGCAGCCAGGAGAGGGCCCCTTGGAATGAGCAGTTCTTC. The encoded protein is CASSQERAPWNEQFF.